The 14 T cell receptor beta chains listed next were all sequenced from one sample in a study of vaccination and CD4 T cells after COVID-19. These TCRs are of unknown antigen specificity. The Oncomine TCR Beta short-read assay was what sequenced the DNA obtained from cultured CD4+ T cells. MiXCR, applied by TCRdb to the PCR reads, yields one record per CDR3 protein. This table has over 15,000 distinct CDR3 sequences, 52% appearing once. Treatment meaning: approximately 9-day PBMC culture with coronavirus spike peptide pools or control peptides (ViraFEST assay). The source material was CD4+ T cells from blood, cultured in vitro. The receptors come from a human donor who had recovered from COVID-19.

This clonotype was seen more than once but under ten times. CDR3 sequence: CASSYSRGDTQYF. DNA of the CDR3: TGTGCCAGCAGTTACTCTCGGGGAGATACGCAGTATTTT. V usage is TRBV6-2 or TRBV6-3 and J usage is TRBJ2-3; the D gene is possibly TRBD2 (5 bases). Trimming cost V 0 bases and J 5 bases, with 6 bases left between them. This CDR3 is 13 amino acids long. Per germline, CDR1 MNHEY and CDR2 SVGEGT.

This clonotype is deemed medium-sized. This chain links TRBV7-8 with TRBJ2-5; D not resolved. Trimming took 2 bases from V and 0 from J, leaving 1 base between them. The CDR3 has 12 residues. CDR1 and CDR2 (germline): SGHVS, FQNEAQ. The CDR3 nucleotides are TGTGCCAGCAGCTTACACCAAGAGACCCAGTACTTC. It codes for CASSLHQETQYF.

This sequence joins TRBV28 and TRBJ1-4; 9 bases match TRBD1. The length of the CDR3 is 16 residues. Germline V gives CDR1 MDHEN, CDR2 SYDVKM. V lost 4 bases, J lost 6 bases, and 9 bases stayed unmatched. The CDR3 DNA reads as TGTGCCAGCAGTTCACGAGGGGACAGGGTAGATGAAAAACTGTTTTTT. Translation gives CASSSRGDRVDEKLFF.

This rearrangement joins TRBV19 to TRBJ1-1; TRBD1 agrees at 9 bases. The CDR3 runs 15 residues. Germline trimming cut 5 bases from V and 0 bases from J; bases unmatched to any gene: 4. Germline assignment: CDR1 LNHDA and CDR2 SQIVND (reference sequence). CDR3 residues: CASSFGQGMNTEAFF. CDR3 in DNA: TGTGCCAGTAGTTTTGGACAGGGGATGAACACTGAAGCTTTCTTT. Looking up the rest from reference TRBV19 and TRBJ1-1 gives the full variable domain: DGGITQSPKYLFRKEGQNVTLSCEQNLNHDAMYWYRQDPGQGLRLIYYSQIVNDFQKGDIAEGYSVSREKKESFPLTVTSAQKNPTAFYLCASSFGQGMNTEAFFGQGTRLTVV.

This chain uses TRBV6-1 with TRBJ2-7, with D perhaps assigned TRBD1 or TRBD2 (6 bases each). V lost 6 bases and J lost 4, with 16 bases in between. Germline-derived CDR1 and CDR2 are MNHNS and SASEGT. CDR3 length equals 14 residues. For the CDR3, the DNA is TGTGCCAGCAGCAGAAGGGGGGATCGGTACGAGCAGTACTTC. Translation gives CASSRRGDRYEQYF.

This clonotype was picked up a small number of times. V is TRBV27 and J is TRBJ1-6; D is perhaps TRBD1 (6 bases). V was cut by 8 bases and J by 5 bases, with 10 bases left in between. There are 13 residues in the CDR3. Looked up from germline, CDR1 is MNHEY and CDR2 is SMNVEV (reference sequence). In DNA form, the CDR3 reads TGTGCCAGCTCCCGGACAGATAATTCACCCCTCCACTTT. Encoded protein: CASSRTDNSPLHF.

In DNA form, the CDR3 reads TGCAGTGTTACCCAGGGTCCCACCTACGAGCAGTACTTC. This translates into CSVTQGPTYEQYF. J is TRBJ2-7 and V is TRBV20-1; maybe TRBD1 (5 bases). With 7 bases removed from V and 2 bases from J, the gap between germline ends came to 15 bases. The germline V gene has CDR1 DFQATT and CDR2 SNEGSKA (reference sequence). This CDR3 is built from 13 residues.

The chain is built from TRBV5-6 and TRBJ2-2; D is ambiguous. Trimming shortened V by 2 bases and J by 8 bases, and 13 bases separated the two germline ends. Germline lookup yields CDR1 SGHDT and CDR2 YYEEEE. The CDR3 has 14 residues. Here the CDR3 reads CASSFPSSRGELFF. The CDR3 DNA follows: TGTGCCAGCAGCTTCCCATCCAGCAGGGGGGAGCTGTTTTTT. Drawing the rest from reference TRBV5-6 and TRBJ2-2, the complete variable domain is DAGVTQSPTHLIKTRGQQVTLRCSPKSGHDTVSWYQQALGQGPQFIFQYYEEEERQRGNFPDRFSGHQFPNYSSELNVNALLLGDSALYLCASSFPSSRGELFFGEGSRLTVL.

The J gene is TRBJ2-5, the V gene TRBV6-1, with D maybe TRBD2 (6 bases). This CDR3 spans 15 amino acids. Germline CDR1 MNHNS, CDR2 SASEGT. The germline V and J ends were trimmed by 2 bases and 4 bases, with 14 bases remaining between them. CDR3 protein: CASSERGGWTETQYF. The CDR3 DNA reads as TGTGCCAGCAGTGAACGCGGAGGGTGGACAGAGACCCAGTACTTC.

This clonotype showed up just a few times. The chain is built from TRBV11-3 and TRBJ2-5, with D unresolved. The V end was cut by 0 bases, the J end by 7 bases, with 9 bases between. The CDR3 spans 13 residues. Germline lookup yields CDR1 SGHNT and CDR2 YENEEA. CDR3: CASSLDTPATQYF. In DNA form, the CDR3 reads TGTGCCAGCAGCTTAGACACTCCGGCGACCCAGTACTTC.

The gene calls are TRBV20-1 and TRBJ1-5, with no clear D. In germline, CDR1 is DFQATT, CDR2 SNEGSKA (reference sequence). Trimming removed 6 bases at V and 3 bases at J, with 15 bases between. The CDR3 sequence is 14 residues long. The CDR3 DNA reads as TGCAGTGCGGGCGGTAGGCAGTACAATCAGCCCCAGCATTTT. It translates to CSAGGRQYNQPQHF.

The genes are TRBV6-1 and TRBJ1-1; 8 bases match TRBD1. The germline CDR1 and CDR2 sequences are MNHNS and SASEGT. The CDR3 covers 14 residues. After removal of 2 bases from V and 7 bases from J, the junction contained 6 bases not matched to a gene. CDR3 sequence reads: CASSESGTGSEAFF. The DNA of the CDR3 is TGTGCCAGCAGTGAATCCGGGACAGGAAGTGAAGCTTTCTTT.

The rearrangement uses TRBV9 and TRBJ1-6; D remains ambiguous. Germline assignment: CDR1 SGDLS and CDR2 YYNGEE. Trimming removed 0 bases at V and 2 bases at J, with 6 bases between. This CDR3 contains 15 residues. This CDR3 is CASSVEGAYNSPLHF. The CDR3 region has the DNA TGTGCCAGCAGCGTAGAGGGAGCCTATAATTCACCCCTCCACTTT.

V is TRBV6-2 or TRBV6-3 and J is TRBJ1-6; the D is unclear. CDR3 length: 15 residues. Germline values: CDR1 MNHEY, CDR2 SVGEGT. Trimming took 5 bases from V and 6 from J, leaving 14 bases between them. CDR3 region: CASSPTGPGNSPLHF. The CDR3 coding sequence is TGTGCCAGCAGTCCCACTGGTCCGGGTAATTCACCCCTCCACTTT.